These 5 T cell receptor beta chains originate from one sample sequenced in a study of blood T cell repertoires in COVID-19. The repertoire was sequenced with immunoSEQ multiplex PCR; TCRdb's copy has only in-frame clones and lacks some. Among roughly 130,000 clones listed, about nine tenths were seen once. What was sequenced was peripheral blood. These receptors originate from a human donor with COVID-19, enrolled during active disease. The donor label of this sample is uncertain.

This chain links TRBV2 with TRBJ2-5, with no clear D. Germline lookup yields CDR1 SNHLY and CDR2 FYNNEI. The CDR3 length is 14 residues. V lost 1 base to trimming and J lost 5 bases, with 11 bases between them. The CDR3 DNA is TGTGCCAGCAGTGAAGACCGACATCGGGAGACCCAGTACTTC. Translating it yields CASSEDRHRETQYF.

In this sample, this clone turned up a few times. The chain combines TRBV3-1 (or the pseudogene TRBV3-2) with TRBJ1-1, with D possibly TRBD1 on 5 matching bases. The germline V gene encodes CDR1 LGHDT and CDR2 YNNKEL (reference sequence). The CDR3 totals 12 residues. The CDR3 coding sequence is TGTGCTGCGGGGGAACTGAACACTGAAGCTTTCTTT. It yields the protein CAAGELNTEAFF.

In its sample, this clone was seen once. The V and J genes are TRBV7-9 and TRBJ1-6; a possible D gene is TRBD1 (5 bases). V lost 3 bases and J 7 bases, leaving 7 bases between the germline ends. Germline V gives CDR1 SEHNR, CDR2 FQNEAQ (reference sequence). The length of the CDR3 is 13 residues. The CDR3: CASSLGLNSPLHF. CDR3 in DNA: TGTGCCAGCAGCTTGGGACTAAATTCACCCCTCCACTTT.

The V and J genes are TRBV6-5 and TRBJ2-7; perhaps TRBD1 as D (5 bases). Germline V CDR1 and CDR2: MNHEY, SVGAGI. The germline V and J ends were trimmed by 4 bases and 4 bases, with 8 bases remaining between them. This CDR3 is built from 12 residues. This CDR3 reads CASSSQGYEQYF. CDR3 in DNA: TGTGCCAGCAGTTCCCAGGGATACGAGCAGTACTTC.

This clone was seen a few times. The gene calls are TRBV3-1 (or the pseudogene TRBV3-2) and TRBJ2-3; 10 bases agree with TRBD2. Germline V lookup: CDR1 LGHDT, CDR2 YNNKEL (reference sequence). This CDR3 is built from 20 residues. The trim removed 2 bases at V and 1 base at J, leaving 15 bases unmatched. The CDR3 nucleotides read TGTGCCAGCAGCCAAACCCGGGGGATAGCGGGGGGCCGTGGCACAGATACGCAGTATTTT. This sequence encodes CASSQTRGIAGGRGTDTQYF.